Listed below are T cell receptor beta chains from one sample, sequenced in a study of shared clonotypes between healthy human individuals. Sequenced by immunoSEQ multiplex PCR; TCRdb stores in-frame clones only, minus some. The sample lists about 1,800,000 clones; less than 95% were seen once. Input material: naive CD8+ T cells sorted from blood. All receptors derive from a man between 18 and 29 years old in good health. CDR3s include the opening cysteine and the closing phenylalanine or tryptophan. A D gene is named only where the DNA matches it firmly. Only some rows state a clone size, as once, few, many or a class for expanded clones.

V	J	size	D	CDR3	DNA
TRBV11-2	TRBJ1-4	NA	TRBD1	CASSPHRQGMSSEKLFF	TGTGCCAGCAGCCCCCACAGACAGGGGATGTCTTCTGAAAAACTGTTTTTT
TRBV5-1	TRBJ2-4	NA	NA	CASSLVAGDIQYF	TGCGCCAGCAGCTTGGTGGCAGGGGACATTCAGTACTTC
TRBV7-8	TRBJ1-6	few	NA	CASSLGSGLNSPLHF	TGTGCCAGCAGCTTAGGGTCCGGCCTTAATTCACCCCTCCACTTT
TRBV4-3	TRBJ2-5	NA	NA	CASSQEWVGQQETQYF	TGCGCCAGCAGCCAAGAGTGGGTGGGACAACAAGAGACCCAGTACTTC
TRBV7-3	TRBJ2-2	NA	NA	CASSLTGDTGELFF	TGTGCCAGCAGCTTAACGGGAGACACCGGGGAGCTGTTTTTT
TRBV2	TRBJ2-7	NA	TRBD1	CASSAGTVYEQYF	TGTGCCAGCAGTGCCGGGACAGTCTACGAGCAGTACTTC
TRBV12-5	TRBJ2-1	NA	TRBD2	CASAPWDYDFYNEQFF	TGTGCTAGTGCCCCTTGGGACTATGATTTCTACAATGAGCAGTTCTTC
TRBV29-1	TRBJ2-7	NA	TRBD2	CSVESSGASYEQYF	TGCAGCGTTGAAAGTAGCGGGGCCTCCTACGAGCAGTACTTC
TRBV5-6	TRBJ2-7	NA	NA	CASSATPTYEQYF	TGTGCCAGCAGCGCTACCCCTACCTACGAGCAGTACTTC
TRBV27	TRBJ2-3	NA	TRBD2	CASTPGLAGPSTDTQYF	TGTGCCAGCACCCCCGGACTAGCGGGGCCTAGCACAGATACGCAGTATTTT
TRBV27	TRBJ1-2	NA	TRBD1	CASSFSPGGYGYTF	TGTGCCAGCAGTTTCTCGCCAGGGGGCTATGGCTACACCTTC
TRBV7-8	TRBJ2-7	NA	TRBD1	CASTRLEGQGAYEQYF	TGTGCCAGCACTCGGCTTGAGGGACAGGGGGCCTACGAGCAGTACTTC
TRBV6-5	TRBJ1-1	NA	NA	CASSSEGFKTEAFF	TGTGCCAGCAGTTCGGAAGGGTTTAAAACTGAAGCTTTCTTT
TRBV10-2	TRBJ1-2	NA	NA	CASSEQSNYGYTF	TGCGCCAGCAGCGAACAGAGTAACTATGGCTACACCTTC
TRBV28	TRBJ1-4	NA	TRBD1	CASSLSVGQGQWEKLFF	TGTGCCAGCAGTTTATCGGTCGGACAGGGACAATGGGAAAAACTGTTTTTT
TRBV7-6	TRBJ2-3	NA	NA	CASSFEVGGPDTQYF	TGTGCCAGCAGCTTCGAAGTGGGGGGCCCAGATACGCAGTATTTT
TRBV28	TRBJ2-3	NA	NA	CASSFSGNTDTQYF	TGTGCCAGCAGTTTTTCAGGAAACACAGATACGCAGTATTTT
TRBV30	TRBJ2-7	once	TRBD1	CAWSPGQGSYEQYF	TGTGCCTGGTCCCCGGGACAGGGATCCTACGAGCAGTACTTC
TRBV21-1	TRBJ2-3	once	NA	CASSMLLAGGTDTQYF	TGTGCCAGCAGCATGCTACTAGCGGGAGGAACAGATACGCAGTATTTT
TRBV19	TRBJ1-2	NA	NA	CASSIAVSNYGYTF	TGTGCCAGTAGTATCGCGGTCTCTAACTATGGCTACACCTTC
TRBV11-2	TRBJ2-3	NA	NA	CASSLARDTQYF	TGTGCCAGCAGCTTAGCCCGGGATACGCAGTATTTT
TRBV9	TRBJ1-1	NA	TRBD1	CASSPGQGDLNTEAFF	TGTGCCAGCAGCCCCGGACAGGGCGATTTGAACACTGAAGCTTTCTTT
TRBV25-1	TRBJ1-5	NA	NA	CASSDGNQPQHF	TGTGCCAGCAGTGACGGCAATCAGCCCCAGCATTTT
TRBV7-2	TRBJ2-1	NA	NA	CASSPDRLNEQFF	TGTGCCAGCAGCCCCGACAGATTAAATGAGCAGTTCTTC
TRBV6-1	TRBJ2-7	NA	TRBD1	CASSGGTENLPYEQYF	TGTGCCAGCAGTGGTGGGACAGAAAACCTTCCCTACGAGCAGTACTTC
TRBV15	TRBJ1-2	NA	NA	CATSGPGPYGYTF	TGTGCCACCTCGGGGCCAGGACCCTATGGCTACACCTTC
TRBV7-8	TRBJ1-2	NA	NA	CASSLAPELGYTF	TGTGCCAGCAGCTTAGCGCCTGAGCTTGGCTACACCTTC
TRBV2	TRBJ2-2	NA	TRBD2	CASSESSGSTDTGELFF	TGTGCCAGCAGTGAATCTAGCGGGAGTACAGACACCGGGGAGCTGTTTTTT
TRBV11-2	TRBJ2-7	NA	NA	CASSLVGAGSEQYF	TGTGCCAGCAGCTTAGTAGGGGCAGGGTCCGAGCAGTACTTC
TRBV7-6	TRBJ2-3	NA	TRBD2	CASSSPLAGAAFDTQYF	TGTGCCAGCAGTTCACCCCTAGCGGGAGCTGCCTTTGATACGCAGTATTTT
TRBV6-1	TRBJ1-6	once	TRBD1	CASSEAEGAQNSPLHF	TGTGCCAGCAGTGAAGCGGAGGGGGCGCAGAATTCACCCCTCCACTTT
TRBV19	TRBJ2-7	NA	NA	CASSIVPSHEQYF	TGTGCCAGTAGTATAGTCCCCTCCCACGAGCAGTACTTC
TRBV2	TRBJ2-7	NA	NA	CASSSNRVSSYEQYF	TGTGCCAGCAGTTCCAATCGGGTTAGCTCCTACGAGCAGTACTTC
TRBV4-2	TRBJ2-2	NA	TRBD2	CASSQDPPLAGLNTGELFF	TGTGCCAGCAGCCAAGATCCCCCCCTAGCGGGCTTGAACACCGGGGAGCTGTTTTTT
TRBV27	TRBJ2-3	NA	NA	CASSTRDPASTDTQYF	TGTGCCAGCAGTACCCGGGACCCAGCTAGCACAGATACGCAGTATTTT
TRBV28	TRBJ1-5	once	NA	CASSILDGNQPQHF	TGTGCCAGCAGTATCTTAGATGGCAATCAGCCCCAGCATTTT
TRBV7-9	TRBJ2-6	NA	NA	CASSPGGSGANVLTF	TGTGCCAGCAGCCCCGGCGGGTCTGGGGCCAACGTCCTGACTTTC
TRBV2	TRBJ1-2	NA	NA	CASPLRPDSYGYTF	TGTGCCAGCCCCCTCCGTCCCGACAGCTATGGCTACACCTTC
TRBV7-9	TRBJ2-1	NA	NA	CASPPSDSYNEQFF	TGTGCCAGTCCCCCGTCCGACTCCTACAATGAGCAGTTCTTC
TRBV28	TRBJ2-5	NA	NA	CASSRRQQGETQYF	TGTGCCAGCAGTCGAAGACAGCAGGGAGAGACCCAGTACTTC
TRBV4-1	TRBJ2-3	NA	TRBD2	CASSLEGTGGYTQYF	TGCGCCAGCAGCCTCGAGGGGACGGGAGGATATACGCAGTATTTT
TRBV7-9	TRBJ1-5	NA	NA	CASSDRDSNQPQHF	TGTGCCAGCAGCGACCGGGACAGCAATCAGCCCCAGCATTTT
TRBV9	TRBJ2-3	NA	NA	CASTANADTQYF	TGTGCCAGCACCGCAAACGCAGATACGCAGTATTTT
TRBV21-1	TRBJ2-6	NA	NA	CASKERANVLTF	TGTGCCAGCAAAGAAAGGGCCAACGTCCTGACTTTC
TRBV10-1	TRBJ2-1	once	NA	CASSESELNEQFF	TGCGCCAGCAGTGAGTCGGAACTCAATGAGCAGTTCTTC
TRBV7-2	TRBJ1-1	NA	NA	CASSSLGEAFF	TGTGCCAGCAGCTCCCTGGGGGAGGCTTTCTTT
TRBV27	TRBJ1-5	NA	NA	CASSPGNWVMEEPQHF	TGTGCCAGCAGTCCCGGAAATTGGGTCATGGAGGAGCCCCAGCATTTT
TRBV5-1	TRBJ2-1	NA	TRBD2	CASSAGTSGRLNEQFF	TGCGCCAGCAGCGCCGGGACTAGCGGGAGGCTGAATGAGCAGTTCTTC
TRBV30	TRBJ2-7	NA	TRBD1	CAWSTTGGYEQYF	TGTGCCTGGAGCACCACAGGGGGCTACGAGCAGTACTTC
TRBV6-1	TRBJ1-2	NA	NA	CASSILTGYDGYTF	TGTGCCAGCAGTATACTCACAGGGTATGATGGCTACACCTTC
TRBV4-3	TRBJ2-7	NA	TRBD1	CASSQTTGAEQYF	TGCGCCAGCAGCCAAACGACAGGGGCAGAGCAGTACTTC
TRBV7-2	TRBJ2-7	NA	NA	CASSLVADGEQYF	TGTGCCAGCAGCTTAGTGGCCGACGGGGAGCAGTACTTC
TRBV2	TRBJ1-2	NA	NA	CASSPGSVSLRTNYGYTF	TGTGCCAGCAGTCCTGGGTCGGTCTCACTCCGAACTAACTATGGCTACACCTTC
TRBV29-1	TRBJ2-1	NA	NA	CSVEGFRGSAEQFF	TGCAGCGTTGAAGGTTTCAGGGGCTCTGCTGAGCAGTTCTTC
TRBV28	TRBJ1-4	NA	NA	CASGSPGDEKLFF	TGTGCCAGCGGAAGCCCGGGAGATGAAAAACTGTTTTTT